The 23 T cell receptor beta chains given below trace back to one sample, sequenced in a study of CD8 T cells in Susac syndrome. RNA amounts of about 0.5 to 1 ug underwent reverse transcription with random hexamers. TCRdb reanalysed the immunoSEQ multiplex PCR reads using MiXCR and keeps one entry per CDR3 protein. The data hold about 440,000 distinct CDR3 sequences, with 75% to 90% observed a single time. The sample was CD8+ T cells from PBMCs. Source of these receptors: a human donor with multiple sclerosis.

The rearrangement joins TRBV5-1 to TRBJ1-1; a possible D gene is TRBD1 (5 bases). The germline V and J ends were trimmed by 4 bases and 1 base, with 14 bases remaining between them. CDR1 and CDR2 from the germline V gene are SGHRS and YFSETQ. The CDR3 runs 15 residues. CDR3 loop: CASSPGRGQNTEAFF. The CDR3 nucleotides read TGCGCCAGCAGCCCGGGACGGGGCCAGAACACTGAAGCTTTCTTT.

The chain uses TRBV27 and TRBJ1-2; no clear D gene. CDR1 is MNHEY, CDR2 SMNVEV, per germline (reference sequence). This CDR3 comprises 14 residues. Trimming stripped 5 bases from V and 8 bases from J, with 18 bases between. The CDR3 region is CASSDSGSLNGYTF. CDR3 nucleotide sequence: TGTGCCAGCAGTGACTCAGGTTCCCTGAACGGCTACACCTTC.

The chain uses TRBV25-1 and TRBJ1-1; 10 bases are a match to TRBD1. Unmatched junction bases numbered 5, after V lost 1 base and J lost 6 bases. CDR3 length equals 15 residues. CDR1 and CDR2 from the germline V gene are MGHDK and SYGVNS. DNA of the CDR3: TGTGCCAGCAGTGAATGGACAGGGGGGTTAGCTGAAGCTTTCTTT. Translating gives CASSEWTGGLAEAFF.

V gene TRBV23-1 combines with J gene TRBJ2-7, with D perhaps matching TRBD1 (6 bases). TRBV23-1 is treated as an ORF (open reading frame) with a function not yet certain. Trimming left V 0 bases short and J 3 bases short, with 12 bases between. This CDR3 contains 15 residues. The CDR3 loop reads CASSQSRTAFYEQYF. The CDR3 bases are TGCGCCAGCAGTCAATCGAGGACAGCATTCTACGAGCAGTACTTC.

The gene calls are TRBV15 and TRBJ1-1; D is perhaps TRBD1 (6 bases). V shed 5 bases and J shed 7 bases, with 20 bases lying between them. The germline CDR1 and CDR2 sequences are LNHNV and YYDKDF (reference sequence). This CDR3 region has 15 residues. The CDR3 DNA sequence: TGTGCCACCAGCGGGCCCACAGGGCATGAAGGTGAAGCTTTCTTT. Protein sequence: CATSGPTGHEGEAFF.

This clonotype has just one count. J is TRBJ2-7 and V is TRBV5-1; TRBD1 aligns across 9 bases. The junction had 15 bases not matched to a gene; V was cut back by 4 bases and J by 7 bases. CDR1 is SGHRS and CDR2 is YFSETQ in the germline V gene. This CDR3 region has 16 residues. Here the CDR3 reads CASSILPGQGLNEQYF. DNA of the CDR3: TGCGCCAGCAGCATATTGCCGGGACAGGGATTAAATGAGCAGTACTTC.

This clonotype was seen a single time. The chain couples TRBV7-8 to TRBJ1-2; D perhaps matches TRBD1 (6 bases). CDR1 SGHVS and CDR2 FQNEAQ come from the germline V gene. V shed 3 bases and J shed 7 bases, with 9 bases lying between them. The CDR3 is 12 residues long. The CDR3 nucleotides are TGTGCCAGCAGCTTCGGACAGCTTGGCTACACCTTC. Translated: CASSFGQLGYTF.

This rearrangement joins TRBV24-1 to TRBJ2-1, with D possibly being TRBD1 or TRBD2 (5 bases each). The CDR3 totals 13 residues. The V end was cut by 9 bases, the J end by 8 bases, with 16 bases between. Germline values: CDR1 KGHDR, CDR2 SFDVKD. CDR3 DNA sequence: TGTGCCACCTCGGGGCCCGGCGGGCATGAGCAGTTCTTC. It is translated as CATSGPGGHEQFF.

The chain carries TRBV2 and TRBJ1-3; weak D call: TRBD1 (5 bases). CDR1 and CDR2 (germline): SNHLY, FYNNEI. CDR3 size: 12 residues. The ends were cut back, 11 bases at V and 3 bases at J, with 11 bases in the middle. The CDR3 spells CALPGHGNTIYF. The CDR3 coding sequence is TGTGCCCTCCCAGGGCATGGAAACACCATATATTTT. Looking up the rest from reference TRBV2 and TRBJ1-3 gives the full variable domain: EPEVTQTPSHQVTQMGQEVILRCVPISNHLYFYWYRQILGQKVEFLVSFYNNEISEKSEIFDDQFSVERPDGSNFTLKIRSTKLEDSAMYFCALPGHGNTIYFGEGSWLTVV.

The CDR3 protein is CASSLELADSGNTIYF. The CDR3 DNA reads TGTGCCAGCAGCTTGGAATTGGCAGACTCTGGAAACACCATATATTTT. V and J are TRBV5-5 and TRBJ1-3; D is ambiguous. Germline V gene sequence: CDR1 SGHKS, CDR2 YYEKEE (reference sequence). The CDR3 sequence is 16 residues long. V lost 0 bases and J 0 bases, leaving 10 bases between the germline ends.

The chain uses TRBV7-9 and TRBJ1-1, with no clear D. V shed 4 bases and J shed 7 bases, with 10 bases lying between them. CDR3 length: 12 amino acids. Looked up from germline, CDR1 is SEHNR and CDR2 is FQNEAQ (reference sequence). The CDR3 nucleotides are TGTGCCAGCAGCTCTACCCACCGTGAAGCTTTCTTT. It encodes CASSSTHREAFF.

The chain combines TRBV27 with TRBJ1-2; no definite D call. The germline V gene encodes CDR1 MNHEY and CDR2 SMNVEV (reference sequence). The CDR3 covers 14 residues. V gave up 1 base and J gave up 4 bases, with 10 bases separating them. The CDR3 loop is CASSLLSGSYGYTF. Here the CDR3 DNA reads TGTGCCAGCAGTTTATTGTCGGGGTCCTATGGCTACACCTTC.

The CDR3, as DNA: TGCAGTGCTAGAGATTCGGTGGGACTGACGGCAGATACGCAGTATTTT. Translation gives CSARDSVGLTADTQYF. This rearrangement joins TRBV20-1 to TRBJ2-3; weak D call: TRBD2 (6 bases). The CDR3 spans 16 residues. Trimming took 0 bases from V and 4 from J, leaving 17 bases between them. Germline CDR1 is DFQATT and CDR2 is SNEGSKA (reference sequence).

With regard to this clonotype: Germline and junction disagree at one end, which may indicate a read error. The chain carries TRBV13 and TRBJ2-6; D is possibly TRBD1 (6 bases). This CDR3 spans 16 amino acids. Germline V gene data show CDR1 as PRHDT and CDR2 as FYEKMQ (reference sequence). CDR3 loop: CASSIGQPSGANVLTF. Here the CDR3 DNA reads TGTGCCAGCAGCATAGGACAGCCCTCTGGGGCCAACGTCCTGACTTTC.

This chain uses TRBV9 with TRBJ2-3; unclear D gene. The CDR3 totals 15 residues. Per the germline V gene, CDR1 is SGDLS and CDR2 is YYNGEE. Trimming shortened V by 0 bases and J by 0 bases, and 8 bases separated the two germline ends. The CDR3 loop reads CASSVALGSTDTQYF. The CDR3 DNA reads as TGTGCCAGCAGCGTAGCATTAGGTAGCACAGATACGCAGTATTTT.

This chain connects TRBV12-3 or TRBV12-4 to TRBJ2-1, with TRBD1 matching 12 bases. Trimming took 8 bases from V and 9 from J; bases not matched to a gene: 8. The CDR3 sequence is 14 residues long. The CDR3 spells CASAPGTGGGEQFF. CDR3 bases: TGTGCCAGCGCCCCCGGGACAGGGGGCGGTGAGCAGTTCTTC.

CDR3 nucleotide sequence: TGTGCCTCTGGGCAGGGTAAGAACGAGCAGTACTTC. Protein: CASGQGKNEQYF. V is TRBV30 and J is TRBJ2-7; possibly TRBD1 for D (5 bases). The germline V gene encodes CDR1 GTSNPN and CDR2 SVGIG (reference sequence). This CDR3 is 12 amino acids long. V was trimmed by 7 bases and J by 5 bases, leaving 15 bases between them.

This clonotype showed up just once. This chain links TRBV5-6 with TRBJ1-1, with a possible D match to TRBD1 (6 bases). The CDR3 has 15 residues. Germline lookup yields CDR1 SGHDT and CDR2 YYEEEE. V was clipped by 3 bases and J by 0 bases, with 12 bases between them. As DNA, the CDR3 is TGTGCCAGCAGCTGGATAACAGGGATGAACACTGAAGCTTTCTTT. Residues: CASSWITGMNTEAFF.

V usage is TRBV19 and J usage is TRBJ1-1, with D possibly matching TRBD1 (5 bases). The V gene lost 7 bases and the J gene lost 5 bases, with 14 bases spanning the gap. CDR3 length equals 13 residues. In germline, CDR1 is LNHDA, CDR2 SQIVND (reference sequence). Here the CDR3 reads CASNPGSRTEAFF. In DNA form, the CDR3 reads TGTGCCAGTAACCCAGGGTCGCGTACTGAAGCTTTCTTT.

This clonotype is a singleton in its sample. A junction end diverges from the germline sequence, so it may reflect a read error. This CDR3 reads CSARPMGGRKGTDTQYF. As DNA, the CDR3 is TGCAGTGCTAGACCTATGGGGGGACGGAAAGGCACCGATACGCAGTATTTT. V usage is TRBV20-1 and J usage is TRBJ2-3; tentatively, D is TRBD2 (6 bases). CDR3 size: 17 residues. Germline values: CDR1 DFQATT, CDR2 SNEGSKA (reference sequence).

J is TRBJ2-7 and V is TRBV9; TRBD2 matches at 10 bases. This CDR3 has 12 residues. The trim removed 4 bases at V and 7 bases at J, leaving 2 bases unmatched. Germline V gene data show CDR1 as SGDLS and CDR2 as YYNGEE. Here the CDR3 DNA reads TGTGCCAGCAGCCCGGGACTAGCGGAGCAGTACTTC. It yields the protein CASSPGLAEQYF.

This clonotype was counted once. The CDR3 protein is CASSELTRFYGYTF. CDR3 DNA: TGCGCCAGCAGTGAGTTGACACGGTTCTATGGCTACACCTTC. V is TRBV10-2 and J is TRBJ1-2; D call uncertain. V gave up 1 base and J gave up 4 bases, with 10 bases separating them. Germline V gene lookup returns CDR1 WSHSY and CDR2 SAAADI. The CDR3 has 14 amino acids.

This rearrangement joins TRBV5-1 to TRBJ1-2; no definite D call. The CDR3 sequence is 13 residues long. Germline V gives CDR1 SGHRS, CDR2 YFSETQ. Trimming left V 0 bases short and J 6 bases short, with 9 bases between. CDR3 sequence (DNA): TGCGCCAGCAGCTTGGATCCCGGGAATGGCTACACCTTC. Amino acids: CASSLDPGNGYTF.